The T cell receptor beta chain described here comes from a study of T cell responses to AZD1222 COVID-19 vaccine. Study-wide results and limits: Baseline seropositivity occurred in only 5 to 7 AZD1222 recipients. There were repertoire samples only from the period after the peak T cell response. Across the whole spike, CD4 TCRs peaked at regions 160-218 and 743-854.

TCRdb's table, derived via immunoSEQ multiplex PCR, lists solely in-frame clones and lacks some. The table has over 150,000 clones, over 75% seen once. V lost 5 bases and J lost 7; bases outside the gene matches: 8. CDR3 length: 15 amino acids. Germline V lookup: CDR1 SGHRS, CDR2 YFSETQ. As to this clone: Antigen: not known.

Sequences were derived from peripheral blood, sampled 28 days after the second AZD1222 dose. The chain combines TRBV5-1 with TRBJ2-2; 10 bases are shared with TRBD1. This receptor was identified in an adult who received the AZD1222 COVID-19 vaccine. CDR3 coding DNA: TGCGCCAGCAGAGGACAGGGGGTATTGGTCGGGGAGCTGTTTTTT. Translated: CASRGQGVLVGELFF. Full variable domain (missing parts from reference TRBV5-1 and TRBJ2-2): KAGVTQTPRYLIKTRGQQVTLSCSPISGHRSVSWYQQTPGQGLQFLFEYFSETQRNKGNFPGRFSGRQFSNSRSEMNVSTLELGDSALYLCASRGQGVLVGELFFGEGSRLTVL.